This T cell receptor beta chain comes out of a study of technical replicates of blood from several donors. The ends were cut back, 1 base at V and 6 bases at J, with 13 bases in the middle. CDR3 size: 14 residues. Germline V gene data show CDR1 as SGHVS and CDR2 as FNYEAQ. TCRdb keeps only in-frame clones here, not all; method: immunoSEQ multiplex PCR. The table records around 65,000 clones, approximately 86% of them present only once. This chain joins TRBV7-6 and TRBJ2-7; a possible D gene is TRBD2 (5 bases). Specimen: PBMCs. The sequence was collected from a human donor in good health. Some clones in this sample may be carry-over from other donors' samples. CDR3 sequence reads: CASSLEWGAGEQYF. CDR3 DNA sequence: TGTGCCAGCAGCTTAGAATGGGGAGCAGGCGAGCAGTACTTC.